Below are 17 T cell receptor beta chains sequenced from a single sample in a study of shared clonotypes between healthy human individuals. CD8 cells regarded as naive lacked CD45RO, were positively chosen for CCR7, and omitted terminally differentiated effector memory CD45RA+ cells. The assay was immunoSEQ multiplex PCR, and TCRdb's table has in-frame clones only and misses some. This table has about 820,000 clones, 80% to 95% appearing once. The specimen was naive CD8+ T cells sorted from blood. The receptors come from a man aged 25-40 years in good health.

The DNA for the CDR3 is TGTGCCAGCAGCTTACGACAGGGGGAGTACTACGAGCAGTACTTC. Protein: CASSLRQGEYYEQYF. The genes are TRBV5-5 and TRBJ2-7, with 9 bases that match TRBD1. V lost 2 bases to trimming and J lost 3 bases; unmatched junction nucleotides: 6. Germline CDR1 reads SGHKS; CDR2 reads YYEKEE (reference sequence). The CDR3 runs to 15 residues.

Written as DNA, the CDR3 is TGTGCCAGCAGTTTATCAATCCGCAATGAGCAGTTCTTC. It yields the protein CASSLSIRNEQFF. The genes are TRBV27 and TRBJ2-1; D gene uncertain. V was pared by 0 bases and J by 6 bases, with 6 bases between. The germline gives CDR1 MNHEY, CDR2 SMNVEV (reference sequence). CDR3 length: 13 residues.

The J gene is TRBJ2-3, the V gene TRBV7-9; 14 bases are shared with TRBD2. J gave up 6 bases and V 5 bases, and 4 bases lay outside the gene matches. The CDR3 is 15 residues long. The germline V gene has CDR1 SEHNR and CDR2 FQNEAQ (reference sequence). The CDR3 DNA is TGTGCCAGCAGCGGGACTAGCGGGAGTTCTGATACGCAGTATTTT. This codes for CASSGTSGSSDTQYF.

The chain is built from TRBV7-9 and TRBJ2-3; D perhaps matches TRBD2 (5 bases). Trimming cost V 2 bases and J 0 bases, with 12 bases left between them. The CDR3 has 16 residues. CDR1 SEHNR and CDR2 FQNEAQ come from the germline V gene (reference sequence). The CDR3: CASSLLSAASTDTQYF. The CDR3 bases are TGTGCCAGCAGCTTACTTTCAGCGGCTAGCACAGATACGCAGTATTTT.

The rearrangement links TRBV6-5 to TRBJ2-2; perhaps D is TRBD1 or TRBD2 (5 bases each). Germline CDR1 MNHEY, CDR2 SVGAGI. This CDR3 comprises 16 residues. V lost 2 bases, J lost 1 base, and 11 bases lay in between. CDR3: CASSYGAGGNTGELFF. CDR3 in DNA: TGTGCCAGCAGTTACGGGGCGGGCGGGAACACCGGGGAGCTGTTTTTT.

V and J are TRBV2 and TRBJ1-2; D is ambiguous. This CDR3 has 14 amino acids. Trimming removed 5 bases from V and 0 bases from J, with 10 bases in between. The germline V gene encodes CDR1 SNHLY and CDR2 FYNNEI. The CDR3 here is CASSQPGSNYGYTF. As DNA, the CDR3 is TGTGCCAGCAGTCAGCCAGGATCTAACTATGGCTACACCTTC.

The gene calls are TRBV25-1 and TRBJ2-3; 7 nucleotides match TRBD1. Germline V gene data show CDR1 as MGHDK and CDR2 as SYGVNS. The CDR3 is 16 residues long. Trimming took 3 bases from V and 0 from J; bases not matched to a gene: 6. DNA for the CDR3: TGTGCCAGCAGTGACGACGACAGGGTGAGCACAGATACGCAGTATTTT. Translating it yields CASSDDDRVSTDTQYF. Full variable domain (outside the CDR3, taken from reference TRBV25-1 and TRBJ2-3): EADIYQTPRYLVIGTGKKITLECSQTMGHDKMYWYQQDPGMELHLIHYSYGVNSTEKGDLSSESTVSRIRTEHFPLTLESARPSHTSQYLCASSDDDRVSTDTQYFGPGTRLTVL.

This chain links TRBV10-2 with TRBJ2-1; D not certain. Trimming took off 3 bases at V and 4 bases at J, with 7 bases between the two ends. The CDR3 is 13 amino acids. In germline, CDR1 is WSHSY, CDR2 SAAADI. This chain's CDR3 is CASSDAAYNEQFF. CDR3 DNA sequence: TGCGCCAGCAGTGACGCGGCTTACAATGAGCAGTTCTTC.

The gene calls are TRBV12-5 and TRBJ2-1; the D gene is possibly TRBD1 (6 bases). The V gene lost 0 bases and the J gene lost 5 bases, with 11 bases spanning the gap. This CDR3 region has 15 residues. Germline CDR1 and CDR2: LGHNT and FRNRAP. CDR3 amino acids: CASGLVGGRDNEQFF. The CDR3 nucleotides read TGTGCTAGTGGTTTGGTAGGGGGAAGGGACAATGAGCAGTTCTTC.

The CDR3 DNA reads as TGCGCCAGCAGCTTATTAGCGGGAGTCAACAACAATGAGCAGTTCTTC. Its protein product is CASSLLAGVNNNEQFF. V usage is TRBV5-1 and J usage is TRBJ2-1, with 9 nucleotides matching TRBD2. The CDR3 contains 16 residues. Losses at the gene ends were 2 bases for V and 5 bases for J; bases not matched to a gene: 8. The V gene's germline CDR1 is SGHRS and CDR2 YFSETQ.

The rearrangement links TRBV7-9 to TRBJ2-7; no clear D gene. The CDR3 length is 12 residues. Per the germline V gene, CDR1 is SEHNR and CDR2 is FQNEAQ (reference sequence). Trimming pared 5 bases from V and 2 bases from J, leaving 7 bases between. Here the CDR3 reads CASSVDPYEQYF. The CDR3 coding sequence is TGTGCCAGCAGCGTCGACCCCTACGAGCAGTACTTC.

The chain joins TRBV11-2 to TRBJ2-5; no reliable D call. The V end lost 2 bases, the J end lost 3 bases, and 13 bases lay between the germline ends. The CDR3 spans 15 residues. Germline V CDR1 and CDR2: SGHAT, FQNNGV. The CDR3 sequence: CASSLPIRYEETQYF. The CDR3 DNA is TGTGCCAGCAGCTTACCTATCCGTTACGAAGAGACCCAGTACTTC.

The chain is built from TRBV6-1 and TRBJ1-5, with a tentative D call TRBD1 (5 bases). The CDR3 runs 13 residues. In germline, CDR1 is MNHNS, CDR2 SASEGT. V gave up 8 bases and J gave up 6 bases, with 14 bases separating them. The DNA of the CDR3 is TGTGCCAGCTCGGCAGGGATTATTCAGCCCCAGCATTTT. Amino acids: CASSAGIIQPQHF.

V and J are TRBV14 and TRBJ2-7; 10 nucleotides align to TRBD2. V lost 1 base and J lost 3; bases outside the gene matches: 3. This CDR3 has 15 residues. The germline gives CDR1 SGHDN, CDR2 FVKESK. In nucleotides, the CDR3 is TGTGCCAGCAGCCAAGGGATAGCGGGAGGCTACGAGCAGTACTTC. Its protein is CASSQGIAGGYEQYF.

The chain couples TRBV27 to TRBJ2-7; 8 bases agree with TRBD2. CDR1 is MNHEY, CDR2 SMNVEV, per germline (reference sequence). Trimming at V came to 4 bases and at J to 2 bases, leaving 16 bases not matched to a gene. The length of the CDR3 is 18 residues. In nucleotides, the CDR3 is TGTGCCAGCAGTTCCCCTGGCGCGGGAGGTGGGAGGCCCTACGAGCAGTACTTC. Translating gives CASSSPGAGGGRPYEQYF.

This chain connects TRBV7-8 to TRBJ2-5; 7 bases are shared with TRBD1. V shed 2 bases and J 5 bases; nucleotides not matched to a gene: 14. Germline lookup yields CDR1 SGHVS and CDR2 FQNEAQ. The CDR3 extends over 17 amino acids. This CDR3 reads CASSLKGRGGLWETQYF. For the CDR3, the DNA is TGTGCCAGCAGCTTAAAAGGAAGAGGGGGCCTTTGGGAGACCCAGTACTTC.

The chain has TRBV4-1 and TRBJ2-7; unclear D gene. The CDR3 is 13 amino acids. Germline-derived CDR1 and CDR2 are MGHRA and YSYEKL. Between the trimmed V and J ends, which lost 3 bases and 3 bases, there was a span of 9 bases. The CDR3 region has the DNA TGCGCCAGCAGCCAGTGGGTCAGCTACGAGCAGTACTTC. This sequence encodes CASSQWVSYEQYF.